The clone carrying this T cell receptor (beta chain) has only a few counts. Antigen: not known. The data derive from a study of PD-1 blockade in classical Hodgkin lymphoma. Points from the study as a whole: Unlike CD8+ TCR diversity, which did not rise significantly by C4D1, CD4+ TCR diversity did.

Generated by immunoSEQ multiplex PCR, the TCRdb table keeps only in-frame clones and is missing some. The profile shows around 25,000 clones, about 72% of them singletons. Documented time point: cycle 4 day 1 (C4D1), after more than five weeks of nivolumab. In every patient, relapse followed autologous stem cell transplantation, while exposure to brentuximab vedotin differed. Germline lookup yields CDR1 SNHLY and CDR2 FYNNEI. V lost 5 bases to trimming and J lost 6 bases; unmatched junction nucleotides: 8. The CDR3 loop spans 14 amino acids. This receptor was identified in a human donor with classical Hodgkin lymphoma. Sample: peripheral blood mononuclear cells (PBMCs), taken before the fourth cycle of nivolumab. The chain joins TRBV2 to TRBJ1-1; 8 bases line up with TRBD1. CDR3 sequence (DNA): TGTGCCAGCAGTTTCTTGGACAGGGAGTCTGAAGCTTTCTTT. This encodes CASSFLDRESEAFF.